This T cell receptor (beta chain) is drawn from a study of cytomegalovirus exposure and HLA in healthy donors. In the case of this clone: No antigen is known for it.

Researchers ran the PCR with 60 Vbeta and 13 Jbeta primers. Sequencing was performed with immunoSEQ multiplex PCR; in TCRdb, only in-frame clones are kept and a portion is missing. The sample yields over 110,000 clones, 70% to 85% seen once. Study-wide findings and caveats: Earlier results showed most TCR beta V segments being productive about 87% or about 30% of the time.

The TCR comes from a male donor in good health and CMV-seronegative. Sequencing was done on a sample of PBMCs.

CDR3 DNA sequence: TGTGCCAGCAGTGGGACTAGCGGAAACGAGCAGTACTTC. Its protein product is CASSGTSGNEQYF. The J gene is TRBJ2-7, the V gene TRBV25-1, with 10 bases aligning to TRBD2. The CDR3 covers 13 residues. Looked up from germline, CDR1 is MGHDK and CDR2 is SYGVNS. V shed 4 bases, J shed 5 bases, and the junction held 2 bases outside the gene matches.